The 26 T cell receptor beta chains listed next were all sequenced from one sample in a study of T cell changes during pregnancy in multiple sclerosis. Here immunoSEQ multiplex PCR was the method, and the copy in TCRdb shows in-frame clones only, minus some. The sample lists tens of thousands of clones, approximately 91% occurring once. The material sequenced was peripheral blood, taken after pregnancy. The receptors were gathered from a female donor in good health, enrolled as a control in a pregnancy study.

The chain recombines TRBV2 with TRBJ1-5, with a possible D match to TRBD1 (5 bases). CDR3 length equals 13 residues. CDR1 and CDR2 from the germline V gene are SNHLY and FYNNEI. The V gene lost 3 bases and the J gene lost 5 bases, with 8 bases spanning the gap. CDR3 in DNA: TGTGCCAGCAGTGACAACAGGTATCAGCCCCAGCATTTT. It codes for CASSDNRYQPQHF.

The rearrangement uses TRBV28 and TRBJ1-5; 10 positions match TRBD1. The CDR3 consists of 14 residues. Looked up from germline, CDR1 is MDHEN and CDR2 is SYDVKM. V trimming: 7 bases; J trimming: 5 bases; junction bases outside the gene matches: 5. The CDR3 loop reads CASIGQGGHQPQHF. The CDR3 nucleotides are TGTGCCAGCATTGGACAGGGGGGACATCAGCCCCAGCATTTT.

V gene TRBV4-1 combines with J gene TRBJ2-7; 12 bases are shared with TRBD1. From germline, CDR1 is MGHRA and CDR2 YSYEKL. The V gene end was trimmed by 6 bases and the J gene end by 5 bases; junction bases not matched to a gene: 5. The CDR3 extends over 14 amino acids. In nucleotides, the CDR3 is TGCGCCAGCAGTATGGGACAGGGGGCCAACGAGCAGTACTTC. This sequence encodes CASSMGQGANEQYF.

Here the CDR3 reads CASSRPGTQVNEQYF. DNA for the CDR3: TGTGCCAGCAGTCGCCCGGGGACACAGGTAAACGAGCAGTACTTC. The V gene is TRBV27, the J gene TRBJ2-7; D is possibly TRBD1 (6 bases). The CDR3 is made up of 15 amino acids. Trimming removed 5 bases at V and 5 bases at J, with 19 bases between. Germline V gives CDR1 MNHEY, CDR2 SMNVEV (reference sequence).

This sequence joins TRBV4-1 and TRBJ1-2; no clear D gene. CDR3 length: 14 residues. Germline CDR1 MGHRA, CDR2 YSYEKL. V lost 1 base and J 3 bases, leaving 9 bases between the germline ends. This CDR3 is CASSQADRDYGYTF. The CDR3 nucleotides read TGCGCCAGCAGCCAAGCGGATCGGGACTATGGCTACACCTTC.

The CDR3 loop is CASSPGTGRGSYEQYF. The CDR3 nucleotides are TGCGCCAGCAGCCCCGGGACAGGAAGGGGCTCCTACGAGCAGTACTTC. The rearrangement joins TRBV5-1 to TRBJ2-7, with 8 bases matching TRBD1. The CDR3 runs to 16 residues. CDR1 and CDR2 (germline): SGHRS, YFSETQ. Trimming took 4 bases from V and 0 from J; bases not matched to a gene: 9.

In nucleotides, the CDR3 is TGTGCCAGCAGCTCGACAGGGGAGCAGTTCTTC. Translating gives CASSSTGEQFF. V gene TRBV6-1 combines with J gene TRBJ2-1; 7 positions agree with TRBD1. The V segment lost 6 bases and the J segment 10 bases; nucleotides outside the gene matches: 3. Germline CDR1 MNHNS, CDR2 SASEGT. The CDR3 has 11 residues.

DNA of the CDR3: TGTGCCAGCAGCGCCAGTCCGAACACCGGGGAGCTGTTTTTT. It yields the protein CASSASPNTGELFF. The V call is TRBV11-3, the J call TRBJ2-2; no definite D call. V was shortened by 5 bases and J by 0 bases, with 7 bases between the two germline ends. Germline values: CDR1 SGHNT, CDR2 YENEEA. CDR3 length: 14 residues.

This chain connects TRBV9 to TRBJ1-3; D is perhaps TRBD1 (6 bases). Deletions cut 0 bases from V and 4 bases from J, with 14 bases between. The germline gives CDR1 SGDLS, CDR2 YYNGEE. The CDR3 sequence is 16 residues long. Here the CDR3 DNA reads TGTGCCAGCAGCGTAGTTGCAGGGGCGGAAGGAAACACCATATATTTT. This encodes CASSVVAGAEGNTIYF. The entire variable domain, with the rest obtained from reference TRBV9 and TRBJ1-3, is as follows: DSGVTQTPKHLITATGQRVTLRCSPRSGDLSVYWYQQSLDQGLQFLIQYYNGEERAKGNILERFSAQQFPDLHSELNLSSLELGDSALYFCASSVVAGAEGNTIYFGEGSWLTVV.

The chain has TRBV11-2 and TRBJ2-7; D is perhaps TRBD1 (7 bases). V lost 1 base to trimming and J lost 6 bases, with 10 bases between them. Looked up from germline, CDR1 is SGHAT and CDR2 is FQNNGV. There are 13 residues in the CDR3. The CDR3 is CASSLGQGGEQYF. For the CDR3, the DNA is TGTGCCAGCAGCTTAGGACAGGGAGGCGAGCAGTACTTC.

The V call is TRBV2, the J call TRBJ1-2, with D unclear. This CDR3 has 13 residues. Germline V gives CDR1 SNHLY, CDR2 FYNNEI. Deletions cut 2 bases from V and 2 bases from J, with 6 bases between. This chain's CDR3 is CASSEFLNYGYTF. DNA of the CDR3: TGTGCCAGCAGTGAATTCTTAAACTATGGCTACACCTTC.

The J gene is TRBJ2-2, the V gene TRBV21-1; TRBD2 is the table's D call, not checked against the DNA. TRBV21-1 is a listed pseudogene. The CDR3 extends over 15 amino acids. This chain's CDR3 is CASETSRRGTGELFF. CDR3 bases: TGTGCCAGCGAGACTAGCAGGCGTGGCACCGGGGAGCTGTTTTTT.

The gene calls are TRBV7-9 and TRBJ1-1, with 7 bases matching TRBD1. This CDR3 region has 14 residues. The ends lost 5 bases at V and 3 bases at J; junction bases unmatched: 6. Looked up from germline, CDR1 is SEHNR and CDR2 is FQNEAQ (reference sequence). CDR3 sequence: CASSRQGVDTEAFF. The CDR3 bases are TGTGCCAGCAGCAGGCAGGGGGTTGACACTGAAGCTTTCTTT. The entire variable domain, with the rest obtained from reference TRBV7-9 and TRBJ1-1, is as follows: DTGVSQNPRHKITKRGQNVTFRCDPISEHNRLYWYRQTLGQGPEFLTYFQNEAQLEKSRLLSDRFSAERPKGSFSTLEIQRTEQGDSAMYLCASSRQGVDTEAFFGQGTRLTVV.

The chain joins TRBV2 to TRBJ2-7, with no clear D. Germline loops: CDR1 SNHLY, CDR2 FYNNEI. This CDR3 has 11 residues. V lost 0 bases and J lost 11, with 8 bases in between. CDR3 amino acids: CASSEASLEYF. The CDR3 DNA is TGTGCCAGCAGTGAAGCGTCCCTAGAGTACTTC. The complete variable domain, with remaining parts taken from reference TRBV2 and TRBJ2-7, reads EPEVTQTPSHQVTQMGQEVILRCVPISNHLYFYWYRQILGQKVEFLVSFYNNEISEKSEIFDDQFSVERPDGSNFTLKIRSTKLEDSAMYFCASSEASLEYFGPGTRLTVT.

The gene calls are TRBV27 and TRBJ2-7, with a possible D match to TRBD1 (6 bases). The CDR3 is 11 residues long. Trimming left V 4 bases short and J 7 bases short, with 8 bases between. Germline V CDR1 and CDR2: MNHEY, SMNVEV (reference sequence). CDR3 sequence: CASSSQGEQYF. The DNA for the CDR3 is TGTGCCAGCAGTTCCCAGGGGGAGCAGTACTTC.

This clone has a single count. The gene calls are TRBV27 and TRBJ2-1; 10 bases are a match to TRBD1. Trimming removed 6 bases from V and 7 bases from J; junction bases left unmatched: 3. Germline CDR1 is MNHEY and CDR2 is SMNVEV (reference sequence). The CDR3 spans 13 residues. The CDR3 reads CASRDRGTNEQFF. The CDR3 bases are TGTGCCAGCAGGGACAGGGGGACGAATGAGCAGTTCTTC.

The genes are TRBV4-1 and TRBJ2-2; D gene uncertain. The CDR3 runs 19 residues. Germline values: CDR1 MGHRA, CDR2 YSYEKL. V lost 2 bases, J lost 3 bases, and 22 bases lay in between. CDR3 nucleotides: TGCGCCAGCAGCCAACTCATTTCGCGGTGGAGCCCGGACACCGGGGAGCTGTTTTTT. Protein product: CASSQLISRWSPDTGELFF.

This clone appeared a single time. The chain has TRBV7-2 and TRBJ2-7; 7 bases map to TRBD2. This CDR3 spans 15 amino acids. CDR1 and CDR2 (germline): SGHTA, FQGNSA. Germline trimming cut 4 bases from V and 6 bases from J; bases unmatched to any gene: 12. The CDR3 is CASSSDGTWGGEQYF. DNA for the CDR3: TGTGCCAGCAGCTCCGACGGGACCTGGGGGGGCGAGCAGTACTTC.

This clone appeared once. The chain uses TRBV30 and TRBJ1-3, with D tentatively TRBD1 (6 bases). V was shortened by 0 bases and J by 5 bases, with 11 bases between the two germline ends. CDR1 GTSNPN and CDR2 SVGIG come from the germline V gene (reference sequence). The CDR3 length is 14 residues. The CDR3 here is CAWSVLTGRNTIYF. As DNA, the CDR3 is TGTGCCTGGAGTGTACTAACAGGGAGAAACACCATATATTTT.

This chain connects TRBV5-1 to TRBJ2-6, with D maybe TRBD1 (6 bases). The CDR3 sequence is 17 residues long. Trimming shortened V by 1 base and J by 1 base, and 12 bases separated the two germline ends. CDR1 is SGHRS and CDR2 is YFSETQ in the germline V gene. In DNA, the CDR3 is TGCGCCAGCAGCTTGTACCCCCAGGGGTCTGGGGCCAACGTCCTGACTTTC. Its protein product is CASSLYPQGSGANVLTF.

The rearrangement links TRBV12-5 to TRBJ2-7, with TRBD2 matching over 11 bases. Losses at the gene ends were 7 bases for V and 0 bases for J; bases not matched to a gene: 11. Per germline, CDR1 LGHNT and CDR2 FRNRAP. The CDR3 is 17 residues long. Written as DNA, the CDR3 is TGTGCTAGTGCCTCCCTAGCGGGGGGCCGTAGCTCCTACGAGCAGTACTTC. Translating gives CASASLAGGRSSYEQYF.

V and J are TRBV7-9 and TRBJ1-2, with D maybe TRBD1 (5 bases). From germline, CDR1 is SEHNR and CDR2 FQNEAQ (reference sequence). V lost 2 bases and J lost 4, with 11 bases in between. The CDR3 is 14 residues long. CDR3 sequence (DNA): TGTGCCAGCAGCTTATCATTTGACAGCTATGGCTACACCTTC. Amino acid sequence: CASSLSFDSYGYTF.

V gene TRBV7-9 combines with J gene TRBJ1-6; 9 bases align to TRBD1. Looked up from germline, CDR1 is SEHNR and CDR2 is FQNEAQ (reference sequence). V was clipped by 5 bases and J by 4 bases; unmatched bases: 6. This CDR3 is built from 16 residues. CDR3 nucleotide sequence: TGTGCCAGCAGCCGTACAGGGGGCGCTTATAATTCACCCCTCCACTTT. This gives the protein CASSRTGGAYNSPLHF.

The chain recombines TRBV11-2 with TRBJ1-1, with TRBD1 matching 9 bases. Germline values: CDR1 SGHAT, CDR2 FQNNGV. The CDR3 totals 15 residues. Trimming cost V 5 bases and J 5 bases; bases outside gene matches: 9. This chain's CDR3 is CASSARGTGNTEAFF. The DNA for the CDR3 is TGTGCCAGCAGCGCCCGAGGGACAGGGAATACTGAAGCTTTCTTT.

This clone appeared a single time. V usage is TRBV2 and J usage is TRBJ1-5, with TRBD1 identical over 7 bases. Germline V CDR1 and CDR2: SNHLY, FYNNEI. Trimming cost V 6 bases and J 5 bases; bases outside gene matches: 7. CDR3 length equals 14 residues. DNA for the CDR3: TGTGCCAGCAGGGGGGACAGCCCATATCAGCCCCAGCATTTT. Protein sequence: CASRGDSPYQPQHF.

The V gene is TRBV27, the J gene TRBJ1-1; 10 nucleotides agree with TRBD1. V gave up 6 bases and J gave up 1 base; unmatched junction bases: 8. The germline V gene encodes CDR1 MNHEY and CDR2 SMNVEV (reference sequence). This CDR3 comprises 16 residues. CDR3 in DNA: TGTGCCAGCAGCCCCGGGACAGGGGTCTGGAACACTGAAGCTTTCTTT. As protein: CASSPGTGVWNTEAFF.